The rows below give T cell receptor beta chains drawn from one sample of a study of cytomegalovirus exposure and HLA in healthy donors. Sequencing used immunoSEQ multiplex PCR; TCRdb keeps in-frame clones, though not all of them. The sample carries around 250,000 clones, 80% to 95% recorded once. Specimen: PBMCs. These receptors all stem from a girl aged 2-10 years in good health and CMV-seronegative. Both conserved end residues are part of each CDR3. Fields, in order: V gene, J gene, clone size, CDR3 protein. Size is stated for part of the rows, as once, few or many counts, or as a class when the clone is expanded.

v_call: TRBV18
j_call: TRBJ1-2
clone_size: NA
cdr3_aa: CASSFDYYGYTF

v_call: TRBV27
j_call: TRBJ1-1
clone_size: once
cdr3_aa: CASSSQFTNTEAFF

v_call: TRBV5-5
j_call: TRBJ2-2
clone_size: NA
cdr3_aa: CASSADRNTGELFF

v_call: TRBV6-5
j_call: TRBJ1-2
clone_size: NA
cdr3_aa: CASSPGFGGYTF

v_call: TRBV9
j_call: TRBJ2-3
clone_size: NA
cdr3_aa: CASSHPRGGQIDTQYF

v_call: TRBV28
j_call: TRBJ1-2
clone_size: NA
cdr3_aa: CASSYARDRVSFDYGYTF

v_call: TRBV7-9
j_call: TRBJ1-2
clone_size: NA
cdr3_aa: CASSLGPRGEQGHGYTF

v_call: TRBV11-3
j_call: TRBJ2-7
clone_size: NA
cdr3_aa: CASSLDRASNEQYF

v_call: TRBV7-8
j_call: TRBJ2-7
clone_size: NA
cdr3_aa: CASSLGGTSGRYEQYF

v_call: TRBV4-2
j_call: TRBJ2-2
clone_size: NA
cdr3_aa: CASQFRDIATGELFF

v_call: TRBV5-1
j_call: TRBJ1-2
clone_size: NA
cdr3_aa: CASSPGEVYGYTF

v_call: TRBV28
j_call: TRBJ1-1
clone_size: NA
cdr3_aa: CASNRESAEAFF

v_call: TRBV13
j_call: TRBJ2-2
clone_size: NA
cdr3_aa: CASSTGTSGGTGELFF

v_call: TRBV7-9
j_call: TRBJ1-2
clone_size: NA
cdr3_aa: CASSLGLPLGGYTF

v_call: TRBV18
j_call: TRBJ2-5
clone_size: NA
cdr3_aa: CASSLGQSLETQYF